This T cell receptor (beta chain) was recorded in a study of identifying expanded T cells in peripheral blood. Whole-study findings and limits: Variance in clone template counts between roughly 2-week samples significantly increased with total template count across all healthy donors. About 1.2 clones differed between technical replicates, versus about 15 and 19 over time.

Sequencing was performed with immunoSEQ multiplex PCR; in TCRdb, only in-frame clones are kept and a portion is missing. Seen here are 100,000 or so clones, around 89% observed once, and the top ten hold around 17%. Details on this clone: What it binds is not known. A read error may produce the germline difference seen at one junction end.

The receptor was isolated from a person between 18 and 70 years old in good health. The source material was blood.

The CDR3 coding sequence is TGTGCCAGCAGTCCTCATACAGGGAGGCGAGACTTC. Amino acid sequence: CASSPHTGRRDF. The rearrangement joins TRBV6-5 to TRBJ1-2, with a possible D match to TRBD1 (6 bases). The CDR3 contains 12 residues. Germline CDR1 and CDR2: MNHEY and SVGAGI.